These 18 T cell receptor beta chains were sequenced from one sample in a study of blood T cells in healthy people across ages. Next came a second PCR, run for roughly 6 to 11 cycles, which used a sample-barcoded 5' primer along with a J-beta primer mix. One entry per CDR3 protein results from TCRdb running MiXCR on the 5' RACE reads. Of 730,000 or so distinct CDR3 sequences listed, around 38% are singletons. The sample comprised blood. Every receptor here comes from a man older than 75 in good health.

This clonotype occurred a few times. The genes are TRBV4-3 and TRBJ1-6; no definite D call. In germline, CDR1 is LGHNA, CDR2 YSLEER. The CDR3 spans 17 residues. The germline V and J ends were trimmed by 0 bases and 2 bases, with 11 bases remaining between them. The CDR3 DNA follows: TGCGCCAGCAGCCAAGAATTGGTGGGTGCCTATAATTCACCCCTCCACTTT. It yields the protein CASSQELVGAYNSPLHF.

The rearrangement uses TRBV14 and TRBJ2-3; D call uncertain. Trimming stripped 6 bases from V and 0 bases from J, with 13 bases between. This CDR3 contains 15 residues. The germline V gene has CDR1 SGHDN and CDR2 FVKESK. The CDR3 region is CASSLTRPSTDTQYF. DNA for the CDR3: TGTGCCAGCAGTTTGACTCGTCCTAGCACAGATACGCAGTATTTT.

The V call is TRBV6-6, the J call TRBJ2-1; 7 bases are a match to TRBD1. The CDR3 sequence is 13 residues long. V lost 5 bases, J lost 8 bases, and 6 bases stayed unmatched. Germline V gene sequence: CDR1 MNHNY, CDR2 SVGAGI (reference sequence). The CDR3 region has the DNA TGTGCCAGCAGTAAGACAGGGTGGGATGAGCAGTTCTTC. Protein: CASSKTGWDEQFF.

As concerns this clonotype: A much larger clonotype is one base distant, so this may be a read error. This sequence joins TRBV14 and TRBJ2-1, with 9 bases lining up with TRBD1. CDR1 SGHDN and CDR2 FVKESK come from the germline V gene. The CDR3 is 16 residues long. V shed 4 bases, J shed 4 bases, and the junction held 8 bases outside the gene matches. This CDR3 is CASSRAGTGRYNEQFF. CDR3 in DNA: TGTGCCAGCAGCCGAGCGGGGACAGGGAGATACAATGAGCAGTTCTTC.

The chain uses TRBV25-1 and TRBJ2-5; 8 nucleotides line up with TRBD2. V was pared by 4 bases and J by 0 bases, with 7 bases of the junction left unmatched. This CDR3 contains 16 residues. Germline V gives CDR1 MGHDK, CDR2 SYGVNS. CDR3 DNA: TGTGCCAGCAGTGTGCGGGGGCGGGGGGACCAAGAGACCCAGTACTTC. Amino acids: CASSVRGRGDQETQYF.

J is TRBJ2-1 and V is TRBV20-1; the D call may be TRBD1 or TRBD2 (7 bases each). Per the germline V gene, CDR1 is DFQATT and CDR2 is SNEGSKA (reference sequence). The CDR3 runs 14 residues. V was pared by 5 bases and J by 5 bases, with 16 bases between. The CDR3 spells CSAYPGGADNEQFF. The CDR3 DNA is TGCAGTGCTTACCCAGGGGGGGCTGACAATGAGCAGTTCTTC.

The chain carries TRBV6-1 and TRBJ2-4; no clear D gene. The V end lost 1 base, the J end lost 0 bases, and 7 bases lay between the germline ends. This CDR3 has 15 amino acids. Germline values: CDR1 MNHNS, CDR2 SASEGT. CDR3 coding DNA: TGTGCCAGCAGTGAAGGGGATTTAGCCAAAAACATTCAGTACTTC. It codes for CASSEGDLAKNIQYF.

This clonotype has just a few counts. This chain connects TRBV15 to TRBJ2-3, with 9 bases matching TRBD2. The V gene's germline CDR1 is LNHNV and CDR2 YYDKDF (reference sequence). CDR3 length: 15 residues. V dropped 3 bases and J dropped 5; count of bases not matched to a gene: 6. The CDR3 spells CATSSLAGKRDTQYF. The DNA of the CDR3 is TGTGCCACCAGCAGCCTAGCGGGAAAGAGAGATACGCAGTATTTT.

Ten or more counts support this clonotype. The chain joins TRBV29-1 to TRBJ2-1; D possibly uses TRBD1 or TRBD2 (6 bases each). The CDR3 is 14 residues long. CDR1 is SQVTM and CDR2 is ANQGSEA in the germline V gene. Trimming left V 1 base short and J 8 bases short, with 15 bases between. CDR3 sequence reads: CSVEVIAEGDEQFF. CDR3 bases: TGCAGCGTTGAAGTAATAGCGGAGGGGGATGAGCAGTTCTTC.

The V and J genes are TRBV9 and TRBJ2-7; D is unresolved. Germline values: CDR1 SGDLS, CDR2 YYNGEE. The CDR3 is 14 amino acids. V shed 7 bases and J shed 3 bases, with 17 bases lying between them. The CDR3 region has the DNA TGTGCCAGCGTAGATGGTTCATATCGCTACGAGCAGTACTTC. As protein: CASVDGSYRYEQYF.

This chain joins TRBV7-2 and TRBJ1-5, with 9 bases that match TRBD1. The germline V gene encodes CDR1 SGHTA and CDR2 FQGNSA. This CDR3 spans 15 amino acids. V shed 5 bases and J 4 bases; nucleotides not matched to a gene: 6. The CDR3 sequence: CASSPGTGQNQPQHF. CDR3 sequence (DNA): TGTGCCAGCAGCCCCGGGACAGGGCAAAATCAGCCCCAGCATTTT.

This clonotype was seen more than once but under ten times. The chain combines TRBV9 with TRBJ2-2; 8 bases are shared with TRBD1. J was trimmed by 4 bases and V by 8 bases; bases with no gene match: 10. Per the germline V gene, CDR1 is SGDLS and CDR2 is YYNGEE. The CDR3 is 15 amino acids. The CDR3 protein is CASSFFTGGTGELFF. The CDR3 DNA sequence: TGTGCCAGTTCGTTCTTCACAGGGGGCACCGGGGAGCTGTTTTTT.

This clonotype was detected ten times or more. This CDR3 is CASRTSGRLLFF. In nucleotides, the CDR3 is TGTGCCAGCAGGACTAGCGGGAGACTCTTGTTCTTC. The V gene is TRBV6-2 or TRBV6-3, the J gene TRBJ2-1; 12 bases are a match to TRBD2. The germline V gene has CDR1 MNHEY and CDR2 SVGEGT. This CDR3 is 12 amino acids long. J was trimmed by 15 bases and V by 6 bases; bases with no gene match: 6.

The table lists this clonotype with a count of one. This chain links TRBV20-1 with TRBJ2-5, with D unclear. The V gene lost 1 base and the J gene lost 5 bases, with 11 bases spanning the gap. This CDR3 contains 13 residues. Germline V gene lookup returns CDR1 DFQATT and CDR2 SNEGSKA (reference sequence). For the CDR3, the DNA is TGCAGTGCTAGAGGCAATTCCGGGGAGACCCAGTACTTC. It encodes CSARGNSGETQYF.

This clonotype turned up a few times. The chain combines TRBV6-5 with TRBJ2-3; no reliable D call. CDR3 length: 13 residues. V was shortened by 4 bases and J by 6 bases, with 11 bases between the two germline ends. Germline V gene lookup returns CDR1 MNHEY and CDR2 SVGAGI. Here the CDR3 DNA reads TGTGCCAGCAGTTTAGGGTTCGCGGATACGCAGTATTTT. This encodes CASSLGFADTQYF.

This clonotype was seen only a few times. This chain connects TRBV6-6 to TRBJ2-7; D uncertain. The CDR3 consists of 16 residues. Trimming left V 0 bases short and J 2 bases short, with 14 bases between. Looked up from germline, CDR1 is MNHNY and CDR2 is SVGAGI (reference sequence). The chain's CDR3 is CASSYSIQSTTYEQYF. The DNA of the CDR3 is TGTGCCAGCAGTTACTCGATCCAGTCGACAACCTACGAGCAGTACTTC.

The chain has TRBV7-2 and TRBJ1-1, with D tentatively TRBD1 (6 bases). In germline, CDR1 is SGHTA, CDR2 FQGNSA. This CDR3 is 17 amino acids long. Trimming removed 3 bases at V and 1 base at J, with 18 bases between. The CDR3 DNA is TGTGCCAGCAGCTTTCCCCTCGGGGGGACACCGAACACTGAAGCTTTCTTT. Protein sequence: CASSFPLGGTPNTEAFF.

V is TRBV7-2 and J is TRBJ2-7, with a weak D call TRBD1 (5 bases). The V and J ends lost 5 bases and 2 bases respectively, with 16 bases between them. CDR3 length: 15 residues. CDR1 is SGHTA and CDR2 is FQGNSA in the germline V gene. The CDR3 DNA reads TGTGCCAGCAGCCCCACGTGGGGCCGTGCCTACGAGCAGTACTTC. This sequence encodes CASSPTWGRAYEQYF.